This T cell receptor (beta chain) emerged from a study of cytomegalovirus exposure and HLA in healthy donors. Whole-study findings and limits: The likely origin of a cluster of highly shared sequence variants was a sequencing artifact. The investigators catalogued some 150 TCR beta chains as cytomegalovirus-associated. An analysis done earlier found most TCR beta V segments productive about 87% or about 30% of the time.

V lost 1 base and J lost 2; bases outside the gene matches: 5. CDR3 length: 16 residues. Germline values: CDR1 SGHNT, CDR2 YYREEE (reference sequence). PCR employed 60 Vbeta and 13 Jbeta primers. The protocol was immunoSEQ multiplex PCR, while the TCRdb copy is restricted to in-frame clones and leaves out a portion. The sample includes roughly 200,000 clones, roughly 85% of them seen just once. Regarding this clone: Its cognate antigen is unknown.

Sequencing was carried out using PBMCs. The TCR was taken from a woman in her fifties or sixties in good health and CMV-seronegative. The chain is built from TRBV5-4 and TRBJ2-3; 9 bases match TRBD2. The CDR3 is CASSLKAGGPTDTQYF. The DNA for the CDR3 is TGTGCCAGCAGCTTGAAGGCGGGAGGGCCCACAGATACGCAGTATTTT. The full variable domain, with the rest looked up from reference TRBV5-4 and TRBJ2-3, is ETGVTQSPTHLIKTRGQQVTLRCSSQSGHNTVSWYQQALGQGPQFIFQYYREEENGRGNFPPRFSGLQFPNYSSELNVNALELDDSALYLCASSLKAGGPTDTQYFGPGTRLTVL.